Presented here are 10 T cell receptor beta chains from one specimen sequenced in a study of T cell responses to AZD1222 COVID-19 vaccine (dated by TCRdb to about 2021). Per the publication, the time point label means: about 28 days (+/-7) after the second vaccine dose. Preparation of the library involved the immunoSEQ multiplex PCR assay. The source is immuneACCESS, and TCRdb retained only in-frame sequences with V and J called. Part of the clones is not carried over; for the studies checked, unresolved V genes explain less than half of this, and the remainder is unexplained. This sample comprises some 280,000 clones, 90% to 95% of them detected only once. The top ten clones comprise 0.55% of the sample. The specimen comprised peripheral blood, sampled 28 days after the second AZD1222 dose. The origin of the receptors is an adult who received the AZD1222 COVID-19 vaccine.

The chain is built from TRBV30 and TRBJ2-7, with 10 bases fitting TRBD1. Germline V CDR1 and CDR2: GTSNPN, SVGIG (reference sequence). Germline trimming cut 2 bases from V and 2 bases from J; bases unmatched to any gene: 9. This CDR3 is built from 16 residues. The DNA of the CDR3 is TGTGCCTGGAGTCGTAGCGACAGGGGGCGCCCCTACGAGCAGTACTTC. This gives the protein CAWSRSDRGRPYEQYF.

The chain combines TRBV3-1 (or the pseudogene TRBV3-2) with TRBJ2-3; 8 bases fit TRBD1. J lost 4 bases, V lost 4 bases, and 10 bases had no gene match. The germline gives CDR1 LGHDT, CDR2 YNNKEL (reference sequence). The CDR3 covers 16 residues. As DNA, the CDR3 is TGTGCCAGCAGCCCGCCGACAGGGGAGTCCGCAGATACGCAGTATTTT. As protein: CASSPPTGESADTQYF.

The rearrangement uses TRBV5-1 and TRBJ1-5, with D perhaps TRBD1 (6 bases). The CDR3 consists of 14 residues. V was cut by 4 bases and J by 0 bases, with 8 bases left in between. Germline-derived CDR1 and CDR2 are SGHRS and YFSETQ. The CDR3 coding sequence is TGCGCCAGCAGCACAGGGCTTAGCAATCAGCCCCAGCATTTT. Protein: CASSTGLSNQPQHF.

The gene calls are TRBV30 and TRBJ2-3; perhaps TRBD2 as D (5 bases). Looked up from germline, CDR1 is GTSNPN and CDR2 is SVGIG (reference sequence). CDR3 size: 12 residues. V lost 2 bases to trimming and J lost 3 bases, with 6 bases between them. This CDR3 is CAWSSGTDTQYF. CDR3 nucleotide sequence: TGTGCCTGGAGTTCGGGAACAGATACGCAGTATTTT.

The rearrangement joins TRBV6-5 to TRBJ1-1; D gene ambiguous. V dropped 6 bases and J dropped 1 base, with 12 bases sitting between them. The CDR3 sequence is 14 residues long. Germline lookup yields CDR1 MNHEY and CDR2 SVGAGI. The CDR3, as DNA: TGTGCCAGCAGACTCCCTCTCGAGAACACTGAAGCTTTCTTT. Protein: CASRLPLENTEAFF.

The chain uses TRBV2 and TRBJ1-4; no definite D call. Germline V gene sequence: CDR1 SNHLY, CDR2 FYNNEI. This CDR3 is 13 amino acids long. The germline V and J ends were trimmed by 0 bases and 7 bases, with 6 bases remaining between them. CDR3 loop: CASSEALREKLFF. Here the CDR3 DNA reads TGTGCCAGCAGTGAAGCGCTTCGTGAAAAACTGTTTTTT.

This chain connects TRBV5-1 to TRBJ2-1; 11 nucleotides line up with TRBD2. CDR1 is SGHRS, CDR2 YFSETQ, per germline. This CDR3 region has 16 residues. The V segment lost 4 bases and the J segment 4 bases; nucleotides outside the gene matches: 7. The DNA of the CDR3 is TGCGCCAGCAGCGGTGCTGCTAGCGGGGGGTACAATGAGCAGTTCTTC. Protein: CASSGAASGGYNEQFF.

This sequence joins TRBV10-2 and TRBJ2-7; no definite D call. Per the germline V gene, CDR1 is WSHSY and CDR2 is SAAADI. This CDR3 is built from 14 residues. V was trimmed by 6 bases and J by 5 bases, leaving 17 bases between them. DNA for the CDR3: TGCGCCAGCAGCTCGGCTAGATCTCGGAACGAGCAGTACTTC. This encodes CASSSARSRNEQYF.

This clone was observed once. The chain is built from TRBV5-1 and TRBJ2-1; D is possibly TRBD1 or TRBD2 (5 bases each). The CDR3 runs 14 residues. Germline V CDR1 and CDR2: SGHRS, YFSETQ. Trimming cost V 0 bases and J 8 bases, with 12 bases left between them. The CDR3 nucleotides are TGCGCCAGCAGCTTGGATGGGGGTGGCTATGAGCAGTTCTTC. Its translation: CASSLDGGGYEQFF. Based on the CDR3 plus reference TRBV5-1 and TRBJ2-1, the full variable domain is KAGVTQTPRYLIKTRGQQVTLSCSPISGHRSVSWYQQTPGQGLQFLFEYFSETQRNKGNFPGRFSGRQFSNSRSEMNVSTLELGDSALYLCASSLDGGGYEQFFGPGTRLTVL.

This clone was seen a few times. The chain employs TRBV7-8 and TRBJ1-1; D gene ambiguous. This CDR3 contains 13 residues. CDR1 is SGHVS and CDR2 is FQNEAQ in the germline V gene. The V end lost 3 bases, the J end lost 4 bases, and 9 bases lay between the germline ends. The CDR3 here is CASSFSSGTEAFF. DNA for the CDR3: TGTGCCAGCAGCTTTTCGAGCGGCACTGAAGCTTTCTTT.